A selection of T cell receptor beta chains follows, all from one sample in a study of shared clonotypes between healthy human individuals. Data came from immunoSEQ multiplex PCR; TCRdb stores just in-frame clones and leaves some out. The sample has under 850,000 clones; 90% to 95% are singletons. Sequencing was performed on naive CD8+ T cells sorted from blood. The receptor source for this set is a man aged 30 to 45 in good health. CDR3s include the opening cysteine and the closing phenylalanine or tryptophan. D genes are given only for firm matches. Rows may omit the clone size; those that give it use once, few, many or a size class.

d_gene	v_gene	abundance	j_gene	CDR3aa	CDR3nt
NA	TRBV25-1	NA	TRBJ2-2	CASSEGGQAVESGELFF	TGTGCCAGCAGTGAAGGGGGGCAGGCAGTCGAATCCGGGGAGCTGTTTTTT
TRBD2	TRBV4-1	NA	TRBJ2-3	CASSQDDVGTGLAVTDTQYF	TGCGCCAGCAGCCAAGATGACGTGGGAACGGGACTAGCGGTTACAGATACGCAGTATTTT
TRBD1	TRBV6-6	NA	TRBJ2-7	CASSGGTGNYEQYF	TGTGCCAGCTCCGGCGGGACAGGGAACTACGAGCAGTACTTC
TRBD2	TRBV9	NA	TRBJ2-1	CASKSCWERGEAGGPKLRYNEQFF	TGTGCCAGCAAGTCGTGCTGGGAAAGGGGTGAAGCGGGAGGGCCAAAGTTACGTTACAATGAGCAGTTCTTC
TRBD1	TRBV10-3	NA	TRBJ2-7	CATEPGTGEEQYF	TGTGCCACAGAACCCGGGACAGGGGAAGAGCAGTACTTC
NA	TRBV5-1	NA	TRBJ2-7	CASSLGLYSGYEQYF	TGCGCCAGCAGCTTGGGCCTATATAGTGGCTACGAGCAGTACTTC
NA	TRBV6-5	NA	TRBJ1-2	CASSYLTFEGYTF	TGTGCCAGCAGTTACCTAACCTTCGAAGGCTACACCTTC
NA	TRBV4-1	NA	TRBJ2-7	CASSLRADYEQYF	TGCGCCAGCAGCCTGAGGGCGGACTACGAGCAGTACTTC
NA	TRBV7-9	once	TRBJ2-1	CASSLSQRIWEQFF	TGTGCCAGCAGCTTATCCCAGCGCATATGGGAGCAGTTCTTC
TRBD1	TRBV4-3	NA	TRBJ1-4	CASSPSRDRWEKLFF	TGCGCCAGCAGCCCGAGCCGGGACAGATGGGAAAAACTGTTTTTT
TRBD2	TRBV11-2	once	TRBJ2-7	CASSLVASGSYEQYF	TGTGCCAGCAGCTTAGTGGCTAGCGGTTCCTACGAGCAGTACTTC
TRBD1	TRBV30	NA	TRBJ2-5	CAWKLQGVFETQYF	TGTGCCTGGAAATTACAGGGGGTTTTTGAGACCCAGTACTTC
TRBD1	TRBV7-9	NA	TRBJ1-1	CASSLGMTGWNTEAFF	TGTGCCAGCAGCTTGGGGATGACAGGGTGGAACACTGAAGCTTTCTTT
NA	TRBV6-5	NA	TRBJ2-3	CASSYSQSTDTQYF	TGTGCCAGCAGTTACTCCCAGAGCACAGATACGCAGTATTTT
TRBD1	TRBV27	NA	TRBJ2-5	CASSLVGDRGETQYF	TGTGCCAGCAGTTTAGTAGGAGACAGGGGAGAGACCCAGTACTTC
NA	TRBV9	once	TRBJ2-1	CASSVLGNEQFF	TGTGCCAGCAGCGTACTTGGCAATGAGCAGTTCTTC
NA	TRBV10-3	NA	TRBJ2-5	CAISESAETQYF	TGTGCCATCAGTGAGTCAGCAGAGACCCAGTACTTC
NA	TRBV11-3	NA	TRBJ2-5	CASSSTPGQETQYF	TGTGCCAGCAGCTCGACACCCGGCCAAGAGACCCAGTACTTC
NA	TRBV28	NA	TRBJ2-7	CASSPLAGRDHSYEQYF	TGTGCCAGCAGTCCACTAGCTGGGCGGGACCACTCCTACGAGCAGTACTTC
NA	TRBV10-3	NA	TRBJ2-7	CAISESRENHEQYF	TGTGCCATCAGTGAGTCCAGGGAGAACCACGAGCAGTACTTC
NA	TRBV7-9	NA	TRBJ2-7	CASSFPGGPRYF	TGTGCCAGCAGCTTCCCCGGGGGCCCAAGGTACTTC
NA	TRBV5-8	NA	TRBJ1-4	CASSLEDATNEKLFF	TGTGCCAGCAGCTTAGAGGATGCAACTAATGAAAAACTGTTTTTT
TRBD2	TRBV2	NA	TRBJ2-1	CASSQYTSGIGNEQFF	TGTGCCAGCAGTCAATATACTAGCGGGATAGGGAATGAGCAGTTCTTC
NA	TRBV9	NA	TRBJ2-1	CASSVLAYNEQFF	TGTGCCAGCAGCGTCTTGGCGTACAATGAGCAGTTCTTC
NA	TRBV4-1	NA	TRBJ1-1	CASSPMASGPQAFF	TGCGCCAGCAGCCCCATGGCTTCGGGTCCTCAAGCTTTCTTT
TRBD2	TRBV5-1	NA	TRBJ2-1	CASRSSGRANEQFF	TGCGCCAGCAGGTCTAGCGGGAGGGCCAATGAGCAGTTCTTC
NA	TRBV19	NA	TRBJ2-1	CASSIGLGELNEQFF	TGTGCCAGTAGTATAGGGTTAGGGGAGTTGAATGAGCAGTTCTTC
NA	TRBV30	NA	TRBJ1-3	CAWIPGQFSGNTIYF	TGTGCCTGGATTCCGGGGCAGTTCTCTGGAAACACCATATATTTT
NA	TRBV6-5	NA	TRBJ1-1	CASSYAETEAFF	TGTGCCAGCAGTTACGCGGAAACTGAAGCTTTCTTT
TRBD2	TRBV5-6	NA	TRBJ2-1	CASITISGSRYNEQFF	TGTGCCAGCATCACCATTAGCGGGAGCCGATACAATGAGCAGTTCTTC
NA	TRBV15	NA	TRBJ2-7	CATSREGTLEEQYF	TGTGCCACCAGCAGAGAAGGGACCCTGGAGGAGCAGTACTTC
NA	TRBV7-6	NA	TRBJ2-2	CATRSDPGTGELFF	TGTGCCACCCGTTCGGATCCGGGCACCGGGGAGCTGTTTTTT
NA	TRBV18	NA	TRBJ1-1	CASSPLNTEAFF	TGTGCCAGCTCACCCCTTAACACTGAAGCTTTCTTT
TRBD2	TRBV7-9	NA	TRBJ2-7	CASSPPRSGRGEQYF	TGTGCCAGCAGCCCCCCCCGAAGCGGGAGGGGCGAGCAGTACTTC
NA	TRBV7-3	NA	TRBJ2-3	CASSELLLAAGDTQYF	TGTGCCAGCAGCGAATTGCTGTTGGCCGCGGGGGATACGCAGTATTTT
TRBD2	TRBV2	once	TRBJ2-7	CASSEVSWGGSGYEQYF	TGTGCCAGCAGTGAAGTCAGTTGGGGCGGGAGTGGATACGAGCAGTACTTC
TRBD1	TRBV2	NA	TRBJ2-7	CASGQGAYEQYF	TGTGCCAGTGGGCAGGGGGCGTACGAGCAGTACTTC